This TCR beta chain was profiled in a study of a mutant IDH1 vaccine in newly diagnosed glioma. Overall study: Patients received vaccination from 4-6 weeks after radiotherapy alone, or with temozolomide cycles. Those enrolled had earlier been treated with radiotherapy, temozolomide, or both, mostly both.

Produced via immunoSEQ multiplex PCR; TCRdb's table is partial and in-frame only. The table shows 50,000 to 70,000 clones, with 87% occurring only once. The CDR3 is made up of 15 amino acids. The ends were cut back, 0 bases at V and 2 bases at J, with 10 bases in the middle. Germline V lookup: CDR1 SGHTS, CDR2 YDEGEE. Turning to this clone: Its antigen is not known.

The time point: week 23, last vaccination. Vaccination used 300 ug of mutant IDH1 20-mer peptide per dose, with topical imiquimod. Astrocytomas that were new, WHO grade 3 or 4, IDH1-mutant and ATRX-lost were present in the donors. This clonotype was sampled from a man aged 40-49 years with glioma. The specimen comprised PBMCs, sampled from a glioma patient whose treatment included an IDH1 peptide vaccine. This chain connects TRBV5-8 to TRBJ2-3, with D tentatively TRBD1 (6 bases). Here the CDR3 DNA reads TGTGCCAGCAGCTTGGGGCAGGGACACACAGATACGCAGTATTTT. Translation gives CASSLGQGHTDTQYF.